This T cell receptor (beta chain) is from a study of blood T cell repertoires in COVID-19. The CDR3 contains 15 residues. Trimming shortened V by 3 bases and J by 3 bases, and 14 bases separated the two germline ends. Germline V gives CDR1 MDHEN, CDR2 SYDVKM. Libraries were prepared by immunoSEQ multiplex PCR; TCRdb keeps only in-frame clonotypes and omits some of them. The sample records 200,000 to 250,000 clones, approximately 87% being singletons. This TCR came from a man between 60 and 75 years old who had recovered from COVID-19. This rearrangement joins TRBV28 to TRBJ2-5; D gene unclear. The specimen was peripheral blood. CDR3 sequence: CASSLTSAYEETQYF. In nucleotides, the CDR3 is TGTGCCAGCAGTTTGACGAGCGCGTACGAAGAGACCCAGTACTTC.